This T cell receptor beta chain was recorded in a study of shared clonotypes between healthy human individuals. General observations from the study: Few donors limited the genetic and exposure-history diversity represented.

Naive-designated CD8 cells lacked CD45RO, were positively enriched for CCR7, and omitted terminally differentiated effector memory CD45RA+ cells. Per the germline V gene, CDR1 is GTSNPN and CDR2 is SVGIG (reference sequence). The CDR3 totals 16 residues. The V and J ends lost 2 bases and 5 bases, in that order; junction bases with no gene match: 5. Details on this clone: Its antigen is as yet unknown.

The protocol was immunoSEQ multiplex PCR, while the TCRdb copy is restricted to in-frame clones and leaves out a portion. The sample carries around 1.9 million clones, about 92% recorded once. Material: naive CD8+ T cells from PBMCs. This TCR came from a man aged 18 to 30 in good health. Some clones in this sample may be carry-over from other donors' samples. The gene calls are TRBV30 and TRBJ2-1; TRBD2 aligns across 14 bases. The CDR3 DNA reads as TGTGCCTGGAGTCCTCGGGGACTAGCGGGAGACAATGAGCAGTTCTTC. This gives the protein CAWSPRGLAGDNEQFF. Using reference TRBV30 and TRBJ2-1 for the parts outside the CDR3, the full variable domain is SQTIHQWPATLVQPVGSPLSLECTVEGTSNPNLYWYRQAAGRGLQLLFYSVGIGQISSEVPQNLSASRPQDRQFILSSKKLLLSDSGFYLCAWSPRGLAGDNEQFFGPGTRLTVL.